The subject of this entry is one TCR beta chain. Its antigen is unknown. Per-base quality was not reported, and no clone a single base away is much larger than it. This specimen belongs to a study of blood T cell repertoires in COVID-19 (dated by TCRdb to 2018 to 2020). General notes on the study: The collaborator samples originated in the United States, Italy and Spain and spanned the acute and convalescent phases of COVID-19. The material from the prospective study consisted of cDNA or gDNA derived from T cells, B-cell-depleted T cells, or PBMCs. Deeply sampled blood TCRbeta repertoires from subjects exposed to, actively infected with, or recovered from COVID-19 were included in the dataset. The repertoires were released in a freely available public database intended as a resource for research on the immune response to SARS-CoV-2. The samples were drawn from the first 160 participants of the ongoing ImmuneRACE study and from more than 1,000 subjects provided by 6 global collaborators. The sample metadata nearly always contained a de-identified subject ID, COVID-19 status, age in years and sex. Where available, HLA class I and class II types were taken from metadata supplied by the sample provider and were not determined by assay-based typing.

CDR1 and CDR2 are drawn from the germline V gene: LGHNA, YNFKEQ. Inclusive of the bounding cysteine and phenylalanine, the CDR3 is 18 residues long. The DNA shown is the 54-base CDR3, in frame from base 1. Trimming removed 0 bases from V and 9 bases from J; the gene matches leave 16 bases unexplained. Overall study outcomes, separate from this receptor: The quantity of clinical and demographic metadata differed by source and by participant and was supplied without curation.

The immunoSEQ Assay, a bias-controlled multiplex PCR, was used to amplify TCRbeta CDR3 regions from genomic DNA. Concerning the study's data processing: The number of nucleated cells in each sample was estimated by amplification of reference gene primers within the assay. Sequence reads were collapsed and filtered to measure the absolute abundance of every unique TCRbeta CDR3 rearrangement. For each sample, productive Simpson clonality was calculated by taking the square root of Simpson's diversity index across productive rearrangements. TCRdb provides this immuneACCESS table in a form limited to in-frame rearrangements. Some clones are lacking; in checked studies, under half of them reflect an unresolved V gene, and why the rest are absent is not known. Clone size and V and J calls were adopted from that table, with D and trimming inferred from the DNA. This sample comprises approximately 210,000 clones, around 82% of them detected only once. The ten largest account for about a sixth of the sample.

Enrolling through a virtual design, the prospective study's participants ranged in age from roughly 18 to 100 years and lived across 24 United States geographic areas. Cohort assignment in the prospective study relied on participant-reported clinical history from a screening survey and a study questionnaire. In the prospective study, mobile phlebotomists collected whole blood, serum and a nasopharyngeal or oropharyngeal swab from each participant. Additional blood draws and questionnaires over an approximately 2-month period could optionally be provided by prospective study participants. Blood samples from the prospective study were shipped frozen or at room temperature prior to DNA extraction.

The TCR was taken from a woman aged 50 to 60 with acute COVID-19. The specimen sequenced was PBMCs or T cells enriched from blood (not recorded which). The rearranged segments are TRBV4-2 and TRBJ2-1; TRBD2 aligns with 8 central bases. The nucleotide sequence reads TGTGCCAGCAGCCAAGACTCTTTTGAGCGGGGGAAGGTGGGTGAGCAGTTCTTC. It codes for CASSQDSFERGKVGEQFF.